The 2 T cell receptor beta chains presented below share a single source sample, sequenced in a study of brain T cells in children with intractable seizures. Libraries were prepared by immunoSEQ multiplex PCR; TCRdb keeps only in-frame clonotypes and omits some of them. Here the sample spans 110,000 or so clones, around 94% being singletons. The sequenced sample was peripheral blood, obtained at surgery. The receptors originated from a boy younger than two with hemimegalencephaly and intractable seizures.

The chain couples TRBV5-1 to TRBJ1-1; D not certain. Trimming took 6 bases from V and 1 from J, leaving 13 bases between them. The CDR3 length is 14 residues. Per germline, CDR1 SGHRS and CDR2 YFSETQ. CDR3: CASNDAIGNTEAFF. The CDR3 DNA follows: TGCGCCAGCAACGATGCCATCGGGAACACTGAAGCTTTCTTT.

The chain has TRBV2 and TRBJ2-2; D not certain. Germline V gene data show CDR1 as SNHLY and CDR2 as FYNNEI. This CDR3 spans 13 amino acids. The germline V and J ends were trimmed by 0 bases and 6 bases, with 5 bases remaining between them. The CDR3 protein is CASSEATPGELFF. CDR3 DNA: TGTGCCAGCAGTGAAGCGACCCCCGGGGAGCTGTTTTTT.